These 24 T cell receptor beta chains originate from one sample sequenced in a study of cytomegalovirus exposure and HLA in healthy donors. PCR used 60 Vbeta primers and 13 Jbeta primers. Libraries were prepared by immunoSEQ multiplex PCR; TCRdb keeps only in-frame clonotypes and omits some of them. This sample has around 67,000 clones, with around 78% found just once. Sequencing was done on a sample of PBMCs. These receptors were obtained from a man younger than 35 in good health and CMV-seropositive.

The chain carries TRBV28 and TRBJ1-3, with D tentatively TRBD1 (6 bases). The CDR3 sequence is 15 residues long. Germline V gene data show CDR1 as MDHEN and CDR2 as SYDVKM. Trimming stripped 5 bases from V and 4 bases from J, with 15 bases between. The CDR3 here is CASSPSDSRGNTIYF. The CDR3 nucleotides read TGTGCCAGCAGTCCATCGGACAGTAGAGGAAACACCATATATTTT.

The genes are TRBV15 and TRBJ2-5; D not resolved. Germline V lookup: CDR1 LNHNV, CDR2 YYDKDF (reference sequence). The V end lost 0 bases, the J end lost 2 bases, and 4 bases lay between the germline ends. The CDR3 contains 13 residues. CDR3 in DNA: TGTGCCACCAGCAGAGATCGTCAAGAGACCCAGTACTTC. Translated: CATSRDRQETQYF.

This chain uses TRBV30 with TRBJ1-1; 9 bases are a match to TRBD1. There are 15 residues in the CDR3. CDR1 is GTSNPN and CDR2 is SVGIG in the germline V gene (reference sequence). The junction had 5 bases not matched to a gene; V was cut back by 0 bases and J by 3 bases. Here the CDR3 DNA reads TGTGCCTGGAGTGTACTCGACAGGGGGGACACTGAAGCTTTCTTT. Amino acids: CAWSVLDRGDTEAFF.

In its sample, this clone was seen a few times. The chain combines TRBV7-6 with TRBJ2-7; 7 nucleotides line up with TRBD2. The CDR3 totals 15 residues. Trimming removed 5 bases from V and 0 bases from J; junction bases left unmatched: 7. CDR1 is SGHVS, CDR2 FNYEAQ, per germline. This CDR3 is CASSPGAGVSYEQYF. Here the CDR3 DNA reads TGTGCCAGCAGCCCCGGGGCGGGAGTCTCCTACGAGCAGTACTTC.

The chain is built from TRBV29-1 and TRBJ2-1, with D perhaps matching TRBD2 (6 bases). Germline V gives CDR1 SQVTM, CDR2 ANQGSEA. The CDR3 covers 12 residues. The V end was cut by 4 bases, the J end by 3 bases, with 7 bases between. For the CDR3, the DNA is TGCAGCGTTGTGGGGGGCTACAATGAGCAGTTCTTC. Amino acid sequence: CSVVGGYNEQFF.

This sequence joins TRBV15 and TRBJ2-7; no definite D call. The germline V and J ends were trimmed by 0 bases and 4 bases, with 10 bases remaining between them. Germline loops: CDR1 LNHNV, CDR2 YYDKDF (reference sequence). This CDR3 is built from 14 residues. CDR3 sequence: CATSRDLQYYEQYF. The CDR3 DNA sequence: TGTGCCACCAGCAGAGACCTACAGTATTACGAGCAGTACTTC.

The CDR3 sequence is CASSRQTGEKLFF. For the CDR3, the DNA is TGTGCCAGCAGTCGACAGACGGGCGAAAAACTGTTTTTT. J is TRBJ1-4 and V is TRBV6-1, with D possibly matching TRBD1 (5 bases). V dropped 5 bases and J dropped 8 bases, with 12 bases sitting between them. Germline CDR1 reads MNHNS; CDR2 reads SASEGT. This CDR3 has 13 residues.

The chain couples TRBV30 to TRBJ1-1; D is unresolved. The V and J ends lost 0 bases and 3 bases respectively, with 8 bases between them. Per germline, CDR1 GTSNPN and CDR2 SVGIG (reference sequence). The CDR3 runs 13 residues. The CDR3 sequence: CAWSVSFDTEAFF. The CDR3 DNA reads as TGTGCCTGGAGTGTAAGCTTTGACACTGAAGCTTTCTTT.

The chain recombines TRBV2 with TRBJ1-5; maybe TRBD1 (6 bases). CDR3 size: 13 residues. Germline V gene data show CDR1 as SNHLY and CDR2 as FYNNEI. V gave up 7 bases and J gave up 4 bases, with 11 bases separating them. The CDR3 loop is CASNGDRNQPQHF. CDR3 in DNA: TGTGCCAGCAACGGAGACAGGAATCAGCCCCAGCATTTT.

The V and J genes are TRBV30 and TRBJ1-1; D remains ambiguous. CDR3 length equals 11 residues. The germline V and J ends were trimmed by 5 bases and 4 bases, with 8 bases remaining between them. Germline values: CDR1 GTSNPN, CDR2 SVGIG (reference sequence). The CDR3 here is CAWGRITEAFF. The CDR3 DNA is TGTGCCTGGGGGAGAATCACTGAAGCTTTCTTT.

V usage is TRBV30 and J usage is TRBJ2-7; no clear D gene. Per the germline V gene, CDR1 is GTSNPN and CDR2 is SVGIG (reference sequence). This CDR3 has 8 amino acids. The CDR3 DNA sequence: TGTGGGGCAAACGAGCAGTACTTC. Protein product: CGANEQYF. Full variable domain (outside the CDR3, taken from reference TRBV30 and TRBJ2-7): SQTIHQWPATLVQPVGSPLSLECTVEGTSNPNLYWYRQAAGRGLQLLFYSVGIGQISSEVPQNLSASRPQDRQFILSSKKLLLSDSGFYLCGANEQYFGPGTRLTVT.

The rearrangement joins TRBV29-1 to TRBJ2-5; 7 bases fit TRBD1. J lost 1 base, V lost 6 bases, and 5 bases had no gene match. The germline CDR1 and CDR2 sequences are SQVTM and ANQGSEA. The CDR3 length is 13 residues. CDR3: CSVDRQGQETQYF. The CDR3 DNA is TGCAGCGTGGACAGACAGGGCCAAGAGACCCAGTACTTC. Full variable domain (rest looked up from reference TRBV29-1 and TRBJ2-5): SAVISQKPSRDICQRGTSLTIQCQVDSQVTMMFWYRQQPGQSLTLIATANQGSEATYESGFVIDKFPISRPNLTFSTLTVSNMSPEDSSIYLCSVDRQGQETQYFGPGTRLLVL.

The chain has TRBV29-1 and TRBJ1-1; D remains ambiguous. The CDR3 has 14 amino acids. Per the germline V gene, CDR1 is SQVTM and CDR2 is ANQGSEA. Here the CDR3 DNA reads TGCGCAGCGTCAGGACTAGCAGTCGACACTGAAGCTTTCTTT. Translated: CAASGLAVDTEAFF.

This clone was seen only once. The chain employs TRBV6-5 and TRBJ1-2; D is possibly TRBD1 (5 bases). CDR3 length: 14 amino acids. The V and J ends lost 5 bases and 2 bases respectively, with 12 bases between them. From germline, CDR1 is MNHEY and CDR2 SVGAGI. CDR3 nucleotides: TGTGCCAGCAGTAGGGACCGGGGGAACTATGGCTACACCTTC. Translated, it gives CASSRDRGNYGYTF.

In the case of this clone: The junction does not match germline at one end; this may be a read error. This chain links TRBV11-2 with TRBJ1-5; D might be TRBD1 (6 bases). CDR1 and CDR2 from the germline V gene are SGHAT and FQNNGV. This CDR3 contains 15 residues. The CDR3 region is CASSSEGGRNQPQHF. Here the CDR3 DNA reads TGTGCCAGCAGCTCGGAGGGGGGGCGCAACCAGCCCCAGCATTTT.

The chain links TRBV10-1 to TRBJ1-2; 8 bases agree with TRBD1. CDR1 and CDR2 from the germline V gene are WNHNN and SYGVQD (reference sequence). J was trimmed by 4 bases and V by 5 bases; bases with no gene match: 9. CDR3 length equals 15 residues. CDR3: CASSSGQDKGYGYTF. DNA for the CDR3: TGCGCCAGCAGTTCGGGACAGGACAAAGGCTATGGCTACACCTTC.

This clone showed up just once. The V call is TRBV6-5, the J call TRBJ2-5; 8 nucleotides match TRBD2. Germline values: CDR1 MNHEY, CDR2 SVGAGI. This CDR3 has 13 residues. V lost 8 bases, J lost 5 bases, and 7 bases stayed unmatched. The CDR3 bases are TGTGCCAGCGCGGCGGGAGGCTCGGAGACCCAGTACTTC. Translating gives CASAAGGSETQYF.

The chain has TRBV5-1 and TRBJ2-3; D is ambiguous. CDR3 length equals 12 residues. Trimming removed 2 bases from V and 6 bases from J, with 7 bases in between. Germline V gives CDR1 SGHRS, CDR2 YFSETQ. In nucleotides, the CDR3 is TGCGCCAGCAGCTTTATTCCGGATACGCAGTATTTT. It encodes CASSFIPDTQYF.

This clone occurred a few times. CDR3: CASRQQGTTNEKLFF. The CDR3, as DNA: TGTGCCAGCAGACAACAGGGGACAACTAATGAAAAACTGTTTTTT. The V and J genes are TRBV6-5 and TRBJ1-4; 7 bases are shared with TRBD1. V gave up 6 bases and J gave up 0 bases; unmatched junction bases: 4. Germline lookup yields CDR1 MNHEY and CDR2 SVGAGI. CDR3 length: 15 amino acids.

This CDR3 reads CASSRAGETQYF. CDR3 DNA sequence: TGTGCCAGTAGTAGGGCAGGGGAAACGCAGTATTTT. The chain has TRBV19 and TRBJ2-3; D might be TRBD1 (6 bases). The germline V gene encodes CDR1 LNHDA and CDR2 SQIVND (reference sequence). Trimming took 4 bases from V and 9 from J, leaving 11 bases between them. The CDR3 extends over 12 amino acids. Full variable domain (rest looked up from reference TRBV19 and TRBJ2-3): DGGITQSPKYLFRKEGQNVTLSCEQNLNHDAMYWYRQDPGQGLRLIYYSQIVNDFQKGDIAEGYSVSREKKESFPLTVTSAQKNPTAFYLCASSRAGETQYFGPGTRLTVL.

This chain links TRBV7-6 with TRBJ1-2, with 11 bases identical to TRBD1. After removal of 4 bases from V and 8 bases from J, the junction contained 3 bases not matched to a gene. The length of the CDR3 is 13 residues. Per germline, CDR1 SGHVS and CDR2 FNYEAQ. CDR3 loop: CASSWGQGGGYTF. CDR3 coding DNA: TGTGCCAGCAGCTGGGGACAGGGGGGCGGCTACACCTTC.

The genes are TRBV9 and TRBJ1-4, with a possible D match to TRBD1 (6 bases). CDR1 and CDR2 from the germline V gene are SGDLS and YYNGEE. V was trimmed by 4 bases and J by 3 bases, leaving 10 bases between them. The CDR3 contains 14 residues. As DNA, the CDR3 is TGTGCCAGCAGCAGGGACACCTCTAATGAAAAACTGTTTTTT. It yields the protein CASSRDTSNEKLFF.

This chain connects TRBV27 to TRBJ2-2; D ambiguous. Germline values: CDR1 MNHEY, CDR2 SMNVEV (reference sequence). The CDR3 contains 12 residues. V was trimmed by 3 bases and J by 7 bases, leaving 6 bases between them. CDR3 sequence reads: CASSFNVGELFF. The CDR3 DNA reads as TGTGCCAGCAGTTTCAATGTCGGGGAGCTGTTTTTT.

This clone occurred a few times. V is TRBV6-5 and J is TRBJ2-7; 7 nucleotides line up with TRBD2. Trimming cost V 7 bases and J 2 bases; bases outside gene matches: 8. The germline CDR1 and CDR2 sequences are MNHEY and SVGAGI. The CDR3 is 14 amino acids. The CDR3 protein is CASKGAGRAYEQYF. The CDR3 DNA follows: TGTGCCAGCAAGGGTGCGGGGAGGGCCTACGAGCAGTACTTC.